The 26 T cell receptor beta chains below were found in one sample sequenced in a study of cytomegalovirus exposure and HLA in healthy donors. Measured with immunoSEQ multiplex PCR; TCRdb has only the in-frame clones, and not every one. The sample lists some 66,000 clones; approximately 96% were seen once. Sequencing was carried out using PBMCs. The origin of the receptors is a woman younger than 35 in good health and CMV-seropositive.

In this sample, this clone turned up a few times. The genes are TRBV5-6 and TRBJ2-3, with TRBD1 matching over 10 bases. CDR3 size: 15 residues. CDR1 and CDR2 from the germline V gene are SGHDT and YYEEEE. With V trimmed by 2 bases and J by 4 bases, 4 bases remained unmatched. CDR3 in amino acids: CASSFMDRGSDTQYF. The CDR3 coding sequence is TGTGCCAGCAGCTTCATGGACAGGGGGTCAGATACGCAGTATTTT.

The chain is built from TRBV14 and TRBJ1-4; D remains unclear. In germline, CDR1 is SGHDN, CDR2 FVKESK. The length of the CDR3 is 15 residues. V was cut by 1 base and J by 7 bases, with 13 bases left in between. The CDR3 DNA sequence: TGTGCCAGCAGCCAAGCCCGGGGAGAATCTGAAAAACTGTTTTTT. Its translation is CASSQARGESEKLFF.

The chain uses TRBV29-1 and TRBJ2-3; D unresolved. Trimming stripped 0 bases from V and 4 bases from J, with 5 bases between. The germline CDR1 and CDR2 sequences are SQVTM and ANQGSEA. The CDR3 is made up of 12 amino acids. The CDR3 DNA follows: TGCAGCGTTGAAGATGGAGCAGATACGCAGTATTTT. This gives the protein CSVEDGADTQYF.

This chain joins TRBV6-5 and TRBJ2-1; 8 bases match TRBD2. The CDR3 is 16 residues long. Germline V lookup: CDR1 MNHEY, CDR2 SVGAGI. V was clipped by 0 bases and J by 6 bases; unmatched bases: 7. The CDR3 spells CASSYSLQRGINEQFF. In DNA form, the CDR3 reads TGTGCCAGCAGTTACTCGCTCCAGCGGGGGATCAATGAGCAGTTCTTC.

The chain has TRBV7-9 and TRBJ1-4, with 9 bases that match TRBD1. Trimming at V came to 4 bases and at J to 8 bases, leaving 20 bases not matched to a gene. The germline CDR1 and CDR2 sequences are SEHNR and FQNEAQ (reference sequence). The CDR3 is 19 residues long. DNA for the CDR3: TGTGCCAGCAGCTCGCGCCACAGAGATAAACAGGGGGCTAGCGAAAAACTGTTTTTT. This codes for CASSSRHRDKQGASEKLFF.

CDR3 region: CASSQDRLSNQPQHF. The CDR3 DNA sequence: TGCGCCAGCAGCCAAGATCGTTTGAGCAATCAGCCCCAGCATTTT. This sequence joins TRBV4-1 and TRBJ1-5; D gene ambiguous. This CDR3 is 15 amino acids long. CDR1 and CDR2 (germline): MGHRA, YSYEKL. V gave up 0 bases and J gave up 1 base, with 7 bases separating them.

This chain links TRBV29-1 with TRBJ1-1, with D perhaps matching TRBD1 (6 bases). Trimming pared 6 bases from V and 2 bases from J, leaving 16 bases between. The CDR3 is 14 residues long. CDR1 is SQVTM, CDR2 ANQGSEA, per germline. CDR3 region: CSVGGAGENTEAFF. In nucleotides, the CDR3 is TGCAGCGTGGGGGGGGCAGGGGAAAACACTGAAGCTTTCTTT.

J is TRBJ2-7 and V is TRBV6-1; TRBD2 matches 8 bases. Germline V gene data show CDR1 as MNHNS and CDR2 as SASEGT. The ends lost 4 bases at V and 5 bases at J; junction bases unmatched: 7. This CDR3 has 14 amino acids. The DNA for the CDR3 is TGTGCCAGCAGTGCAAGCGGGAGTGTCGACGAGCAGTACTTC. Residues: CASSASGSVDEQYF.

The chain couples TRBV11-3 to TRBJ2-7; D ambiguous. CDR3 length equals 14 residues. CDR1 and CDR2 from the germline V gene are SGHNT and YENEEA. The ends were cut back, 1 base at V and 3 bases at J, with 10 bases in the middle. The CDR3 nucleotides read TGTGCCAGCAGCTTAGGTACGGTGAACTACGAGCAGTACTTC. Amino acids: CASSLGTVNYEQYF.

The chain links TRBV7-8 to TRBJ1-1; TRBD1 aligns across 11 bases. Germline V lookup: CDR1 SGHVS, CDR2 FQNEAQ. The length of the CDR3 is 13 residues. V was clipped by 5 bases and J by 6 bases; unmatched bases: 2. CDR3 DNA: TGTGCCAGCAGCAGGGACAGGGGGGCTGAAGCTTTCTTT. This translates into CASSRDRGAEAFF.

CDR3 residues: CASTIGDRGPMNTGELFF. The CDR3 nucleotides are TGTGCCAGCACCATAGGGGACAGGGGACCAATGAACACCGGGGAGCTGTTTTTT. The V call is TRBV27, the J call TRBJ2-2; TRBD1 matches 10 bases. CDR1 MNHEY and CDR2 SMNVEV come from the germline V gene (reference sequence). V was pared by 7 bases and J by 1 base, with 12 bases of the junction left unmatched. The CDR3 runs to 18 residues.

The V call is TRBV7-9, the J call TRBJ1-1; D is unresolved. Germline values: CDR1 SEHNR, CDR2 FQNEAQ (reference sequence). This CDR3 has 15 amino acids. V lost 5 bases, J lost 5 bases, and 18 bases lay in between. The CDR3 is CASSEAVGRRTEAFF. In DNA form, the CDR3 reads TGTGCCAGCAGCGAAGCCGTGGGGAGAAGGACTGAAGCTTTCTTT.

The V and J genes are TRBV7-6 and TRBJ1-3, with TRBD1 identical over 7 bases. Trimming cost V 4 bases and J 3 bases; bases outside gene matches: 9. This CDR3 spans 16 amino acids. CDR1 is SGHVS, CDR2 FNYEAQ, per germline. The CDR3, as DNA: TGTGCCAGCAGCTCCCCCGACAGGGTGGGTGGAAACACCATATATTTT. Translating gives CASSSPDRVGGNTIYF. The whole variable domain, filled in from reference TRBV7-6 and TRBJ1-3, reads GAGVSQSPRYKVTKRGQDVALRCDPISGHVSLYWYRQALGQGPEFLTYFNYEAQQDKSGLPNDRFSAERPEGSISTLTIQRTEQRDSAMYRCASSSPDRVGGNTIYFGEGSWLTVV.

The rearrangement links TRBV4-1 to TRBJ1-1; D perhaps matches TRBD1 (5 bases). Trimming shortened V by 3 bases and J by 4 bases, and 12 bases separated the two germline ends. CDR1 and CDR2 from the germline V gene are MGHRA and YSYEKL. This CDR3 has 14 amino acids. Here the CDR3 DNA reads TGCGCCAGCAGCCAGCAGGGTCGCGTCACTGAAGCTTTCTTT. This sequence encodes CASSQQGRVTEAFF.

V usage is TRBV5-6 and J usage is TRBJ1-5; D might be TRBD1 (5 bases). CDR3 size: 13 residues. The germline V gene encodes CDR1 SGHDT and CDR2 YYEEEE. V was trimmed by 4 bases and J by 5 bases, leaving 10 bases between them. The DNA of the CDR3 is TGTGCCAGCAGCGATACGACAGATCAGCCCCAGCATTTT. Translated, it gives CASSDTTDQPQHF.

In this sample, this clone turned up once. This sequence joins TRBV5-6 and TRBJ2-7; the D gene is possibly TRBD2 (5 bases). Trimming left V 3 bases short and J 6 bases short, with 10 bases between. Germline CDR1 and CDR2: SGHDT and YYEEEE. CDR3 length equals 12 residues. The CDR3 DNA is TGTGCCAGCAGCTCCGTCGGAGGCGAGCAGTACTTC. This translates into CASSSVGGEQYF.

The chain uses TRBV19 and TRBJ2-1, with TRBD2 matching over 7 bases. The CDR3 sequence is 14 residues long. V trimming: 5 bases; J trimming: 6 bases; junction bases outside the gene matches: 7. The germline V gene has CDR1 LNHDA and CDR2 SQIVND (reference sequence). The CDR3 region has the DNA TGTGCCAGTAGTTTCCCCGGACTAGTCAATGAGCAGTTCTTC. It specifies CASSFPGLVNEQFF.

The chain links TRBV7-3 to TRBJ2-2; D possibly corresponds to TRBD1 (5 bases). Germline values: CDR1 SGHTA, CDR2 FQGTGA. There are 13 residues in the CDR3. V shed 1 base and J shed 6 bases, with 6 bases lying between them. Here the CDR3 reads CASSLKGAGELFF. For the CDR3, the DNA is TGTGCCAGCAGCTTAAAAGGGGCCGGGGAGCTGTTTTTT.

The CDR3 region is CASSSAGQGYGYTF. CDR3 DNA sequence: TGTGCCAGCAGTAGTGCGGGACAGGGCTATGGCTACACCTTC. The chain joins TRBV27 to TRBJ1-2; 9 nucleotides match TRBD1. The length of the CDR3 is 14 residues. Germline assignment: CDR1 MNHEY and CDR2 SMNVEV (reference sequence). Trimming cost V 5 bases and J 4 bases; bases outside gene matches: 5.

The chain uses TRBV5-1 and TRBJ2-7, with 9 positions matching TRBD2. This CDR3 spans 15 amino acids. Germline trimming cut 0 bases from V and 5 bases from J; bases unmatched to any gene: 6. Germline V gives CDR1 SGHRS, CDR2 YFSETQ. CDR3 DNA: TGCGCCAGCAGCTTGGTCGCGGGAGGGGCCCACGAGCAGTACTTC. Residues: CASSLVAGGAHEQYF.

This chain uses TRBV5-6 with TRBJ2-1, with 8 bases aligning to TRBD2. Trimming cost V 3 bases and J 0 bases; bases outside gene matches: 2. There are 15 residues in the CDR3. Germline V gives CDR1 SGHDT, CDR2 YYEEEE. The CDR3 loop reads CASSYTSGSYNEQFF. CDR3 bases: TGTGCCAGCAGCTATACTAGCGGCTCCTACAATGAGCAGTTCTTC.

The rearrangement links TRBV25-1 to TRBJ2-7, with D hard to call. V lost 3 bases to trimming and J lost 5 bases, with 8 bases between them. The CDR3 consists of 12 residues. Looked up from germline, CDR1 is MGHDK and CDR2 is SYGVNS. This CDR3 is CASSDYSHEQYF. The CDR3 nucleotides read TGTGCCAGCAGTGACTACAGCCACGAGCAGTACTTC.

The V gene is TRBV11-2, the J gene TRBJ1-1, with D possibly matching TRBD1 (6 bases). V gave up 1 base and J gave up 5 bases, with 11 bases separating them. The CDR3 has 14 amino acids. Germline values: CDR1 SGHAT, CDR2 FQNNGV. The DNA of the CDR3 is TGTGCCAGCAGCTTAGCTCAGGGGTGGACTGAAGCTTTCTTT. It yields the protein CASSLAQGWTEAFF.

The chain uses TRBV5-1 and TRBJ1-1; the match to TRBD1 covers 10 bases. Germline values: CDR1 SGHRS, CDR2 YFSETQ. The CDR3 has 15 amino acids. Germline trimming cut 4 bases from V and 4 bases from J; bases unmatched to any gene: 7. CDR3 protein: CASSQMDRGGTEAFF. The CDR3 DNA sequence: TGCGCCAGCAGCCAGATGGACAGGGGGGGCACTGAAGCTTTCTTT.

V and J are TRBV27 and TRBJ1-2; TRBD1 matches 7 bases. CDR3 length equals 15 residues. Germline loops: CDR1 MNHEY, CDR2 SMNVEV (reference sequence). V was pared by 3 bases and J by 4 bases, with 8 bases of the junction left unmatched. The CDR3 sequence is CASSFDRAVTYGYTF. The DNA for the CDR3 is TGTGCCAGCAGTTTTGACAGGGCGGTGACCTATGGCTACACCTTC.

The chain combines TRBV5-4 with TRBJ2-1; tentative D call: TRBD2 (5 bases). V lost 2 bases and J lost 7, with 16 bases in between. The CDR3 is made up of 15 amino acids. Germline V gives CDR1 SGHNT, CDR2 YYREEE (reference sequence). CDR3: CASSFEGQMRNEQFF. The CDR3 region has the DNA TGTGCCAGCAGCTTTGAGGGTCAGATGAGGAATGAGCAGTTCTTC.